This TCR beta chain derives from a study of beta chain features in type 1 diabetes. Overall study context: When patients were set against healthy donors, age, gender and cell yields were similar. Across the samples, roughly 99 million sorted cells were examined in total. Study observations and caveats: Type 1 diabetes patients showed a moderate but significant shortening of TCRB CDR3s in all four CD4+ subsets.

The investigators reverse transcribed all of the isolated RNA, so they sequenced expressed TCRB transcripts. The study sequenced naive, central memory and regulatory T cell samples to an average of about 3.6 million reads. Produced via immunoSEQ multiplex PCR; TCRdb's table is partial and in-frame only. The profile shows some 270,000 clones, under 13% of them singletons. Sorting with CD45RO/CCR7/CD25/CD127/CD95/CD27 yielded naive, central memory, regulatory and stem-like memory CD4+ cells. The trim removed 1 base at V and 6 bases at J, leaving 3 bases unmatched. The CDR3 loop spans 13 amino acids. CDR1 is SGHRS and CDR2 is YFSETQ in the germline V gene. A note on this clone: The antigen is undetermined.

The chain recombines TRBV5-1 with TRBJ2-7; 8 bases align to TRBD1. The receptor was derived from a man aged 25-40 years with type 1 diabetes. The sequencing sample was made of naive CD4+ T cells from blood. The CDR3: CASSLLQGGEQYF. The CDR3, as DNA: TGCGCCAGCAGCTTGTTACAGGGGGGCGAGCAGTACTTC.